This T cell receptor (beta chain) stems from a study of T cells in Graves' hyperthyroidism and ophthalmopathy. Study-wide results and limits: Blood samples included most of the expanded thyroid clonotypes exceeding 0.001.

About this clonotype itself: Its antigen is unidentified.

The investigators amplified TCR beta CDR3 regions from RNA transcripts. The study used the HTBI primer set for a first-round RT-PCR of the TCR CDR3. TCRdb passed the multiplex PCR reads through MiXCR, listing each CDR3 protein once. The sample shows about 500,000 distinct CDR3 sequences, around an eighth of them seen only once. The CDR3 has 13 residues. V was cut by 0 bases and J by 2 bases, with 5 bases left in between. Germline V lookup: CDR1 SGDLS, CDR2 YYNGEE. Sample: blood. This clonotype originated in a woman between 18 and 29 years old with Graves' hyperthyroidism. The genes are TRBV9 and TRBJ2-5; D not certain. As DNA, the CDR3 is TGTGCCAGCAGCGTAGGGGATCAAGAGACCCAGTACTTC. Amino acids: CASSVGDQETQYF.